One and the same sample provided the 26 T cell receptor beta chains below, sequenced in a study of blood T cell repertoires in COVID-19. Sequenced by immunoSEQ multiplex PCR; TCRdb stores in-frame clones only, minus some. The repertoire has 200,000 or so clones, approximately 80% of them found once; the top ten carry around 19%. Sequenced sample: peripheral blood. These receptors were collected from a human donor in a cohort sampled during active COVID-19.

The rearrangement uses TRBV7-2 and TRBJ1-4, with 7 bases identical to TRBD1. Germline CDR1 and CDR2: SGHTA and FQGNSA. The junction had 16 bases not matched to a gene; V was cut back by 5 bases and J by 10 bases. The CDR3 extends over 16 amino acids. CDR3 DNA sequence: TGTGCCAGCAGCCCAGGGGGGTTTTCTCAGTTTGGAAAACTGTTTTTT. Translation gives CASSPGGFSQFGKLFF.

Only one count was recorded for this clone. The J gene is TRBJ2-3, the V gene TRBV19; 8 bases are shared with TRBD1. Germline CDR1 and CDR2: LNHDA and SQIVND (reference sequence). The CDR3 consists of 15 residues. The V segment lost 5 bases and the J segment 2 bases; nucleotides outside the gene matches: 6. The CDR3 DNA reads TGTGCCAGTAGTCACTCCAGGGGGCTCACAGATACGCAGTATTTT. Its protein is CASSHSRGLTDTQYF.

This chain joins TRBV10-3 and TRBJ2-7; weak D call: TRBD1 (6 bases). Germline CDR1 and CDR2: ENHRY and SYGVKD. V was pared by 6 bases and J by 5 bases, with 14 bases between. CDR3 size: 13 residues. The DNA of the CDR3 is TGTGCCATCAGATCGGGGCAGGGGCACGAGCAGTACTTC. Amino acid sequence: CAIRSGQGHEQYF.

V is TRBV19 and J is TRBJ2-4, with D possibly being TRBD1 (6 bases). The germline gives CDR1 LNHDA, CDR2 SQIVND (reference sequence). Trimming removed 6 bases from V and 10 bases from J, with 19 bases in between. There are 14 residues in the CDR3. The DNA of the CDR3 is TGTGCCAGTAGCCCATCCAGGGGCAGGCCGATTCAGTACTTC. Protein: CASSPSRGRPIQYF.

The chain carries TRBV15 and TRBJ2-3; D is undetermined. CDR3 length: 15 residues. In germline, CDR1 is LNHNV, CDR2 YYDKDF (reference sequence). V lost 1 base to trimming and J lost 1 base, with 9 bases between them. This chain's CDR3 is CATSRAVIRTDTQYF. The CDR3 DNA sequence: TGTGCCACCAGCAGAGCGGTAATTCGCACAGATACGCAGTATTTT.

The chain combines TRBV4-2 with TRBJ2-7; TRBD1 matches 11 bases. Germline lookup yields CDR1 LGHNA and CDR2 YNFKEQ. V lost 5 bases to trimming and J lost 4 bases; unmatched junction nucleotides: 10. The CDR3 consists of 16 residues. The CDR3 loop is CASSLPAGQGAYEQYF. The CDR3 nucleotides are TGTGCCAGCAGCTTACCCGCCGGACAGGGGGCATACGAGCAGTACTTC.

The CDR3 DNA is TGTGCCAGCAGCCCAGTGGGCCTTCAAGAGACCCAGTACTTC. Its translation is CASSPVGLQETQYF. This sequence joins TRBV11-2 and TRBJ2-5; D is unresolved. Trimming cost V 5 bases and J 2 bases, with 12 bases left between them. CDR3 length equals 14 residues. CDR1 and CDR2 (germline): SGHAT, FQNNGV.

The V and J genes are TRBV19 and TRBJ1-1; a possible D gene is TRBD1 (6 bases). Trimming left V 8 bases short and J 0 bases short, with 16 bases between. Germline V lookup: CDR1 LNHDA, CDR2 SQIVND (reference sequence). The CDR3 runs to 15 residues. This chain's CDR3 is CASQGNWRMNTEAFF. CDR3 bases: TGTGCCAGTCAGGGGAATTGGCGAATGAACACTGAAGCTTTCTTT.

This clone was observed a single time. In nucleotides, the CDR3 is TGTGCCAGCGCAGGCCTCCAAGAGACCCAGTACTTC. Its translation: CASAGLQETQYF. The chain has TRBV2 and TRBJ2-5; no clear D gene. The germline V gene has CDR1 SNHLY and CDR2 FYNNEI. Trimming stripped 8 bases from V and 1 base from J, with 8 bases between. The CDR3 contains 12 residues.

As DNA, the CDR3 is TGTGCCTGGAGTTTAGACAGTAATTCACCCCTCCACTTT. Translated, it gives CAWSLDSNSPLHF. The chain is built from TRBV30 and TRBJ1-6; perhaps TRBD1 as D (5 bases). Germline V CDR1 and CDR2: GTSNPN, SVGIG (reference sequence). The length of the CDR3 is 13 residues. Trimming took off 2 bases at V and 6 bases at J, with 8 bases between the two ends.

DNA for the CDR3: TGCGCCAGCAGCTCAGGACAGTACACCGGGGAGCTGTTTTTT. This gives the protein CASSSGQYTGELFF. This chain uses TRBV5-1 with TRBJ2-2; weak D call: TRBD1 (6 bases). Trimming cost V 3 bases and J 3 bases, with 9 bases left between them. This CDR3 contains 14 residues. Germline lookup yields CDR1 SGHRS and CDR2 YFSETQ.

The V call is TRBV5-1, the J call TRBJ2-7, with TRBD2 as a possible D gene (6 bases). This CDR3 contains 15 residues. The V end was cut by 4 bases, the J end by 2 bases, with 16 bases between. From germline, CDR1 is SGHRS and CDR2 YFSETQ. CDR3 DNA: TGCGCCAGCAGCCCCAACGGGAGAGGGGCCTACGAGCAGTACTTC. As protein: CASSPNGRGAYEQYF.

The rearrangement joins TRBV4-1 to TRBJ2-1, with 10 bases that match TRBD2. There are 16 residues in the CDR3. Germline loops: CDR1 MGHRA, CDR2 YSYEKL. J gave up 7 bases and V 4 bases, and 10 bases lay outside the gene matches. CDR3 residues: CASSRILAGFRNEQFF. CDR3 sequence (DNA): TGCGCCAGCAGCCGCATACTAGCGGGATTTAGAAATGAGCAGTTCTTC.

The chain couples TRBV2 to TRBJ2-2; D is unclear. CDR1 is SNHLY, CDR2 FYNNEI, per germline. V lost 7 bases and J lost 6, with 15 bases in between. CDR3 length: 14 amino acids. The CDR3 DNA follows: TGTGCCAGCACCAAGACACCACCCGCCGGGGAGCTGTTTTTT. This codes for CASTKTPPAGELFF.

The chain combines TRBV6-5 with TRBJ1-1, with 7 bases matching TRBD1. V dropped 6 bases and J dropped 5; count of bases not matched to a gene: 9. In germline, CDR1 is MNHEY, CDR2 SVGAGI. The CDR3 covers 14 residues. The CDR3 nucleotides read TGTGCCAGCAGCGGTAACAGGGGCGAGACTGAAGCTTTCTTT. This encodes CASSGNRGETEAFF.

Concerning this clone: The identical CDR3 is also encoded by other nucleotide sequences in the sample. The V and J genes are TRBV29-1 and TRBJ2-2; 12 nucleotides agree with TRBD2. J lost 5 bases, V lost 4 bases, and 2 bases had no gene match. CDR3 size: 14 residues. CDR1 is SQVTM and CDR2 is ANQGSEA in the germline V gene. The chain's CDR3 is CSVGTSGATGELFF. For the CDR3, the DNA is TGCAGCGTTGGGACTAGCGGGGCTACCGGGGAGCTGTTTTTT.

The CDR3 coding sequence is TGTGCCAGCAGCAAAACAGGCTATGGCTACACCTTC. It translates to CASSKTGYGYTF. The rearrangement uses TRBV6-2 or TRBV6-3 and TRBJ1-2; D may be TRBD1 (5 bases). The CDR3 length is 12 residues. Between the trimmed V and J ends, which lost 6 bases and 4 bases, there was a span of 9 bases. CDR1 is MNHEY, CDR2 SVGEGT, per germline.

The CDR3 DNA reads as TGTGCCACCAGTGACCCTCAGGGTGGACCCTTCAATGAGCAGTTCTTC. Protein: CATSDPQGGPFNEQFF. V usage is TRBV24-1 and J usage is TRBJ2-1; a possible D gene is TRBD1 (5 bases). The CDR3 is 16 amino acids. Germline V lookup: CDR1 KGHDR, CDR2 SFDVKD. Trimming left V 4 bases short and J 6 bases short, with 18 bases between.

The rearrangement links TRBV5-1 to TRBJ2-5; tentatively, D is TRBD1 (6 bases). Germline CDR1 SGHRS, CDR2 YFSETQ. The CDR3 contains 13 residues. The V gene lost 4 bases and the J gene lost 2 bases, with 9 bases spanning the gap. CDR3 in DNA: TGCGCCAGCAGCGGGACACTACAAGAGACCCAGTACTTC. Residues: CASSGTLQETQYF. The entire variable domain, with the rest obtained from reference TRBV5-1 and TRBJ2-5, is as follows: KAGVTQTPRYLIKTRGQQVTLSCSPISGHRSVSWYQQTPGQGLQFLFEYFSETQRNKGNFPGRFSGRQFSNSRSEMNVSTLELGDSALYLCASSGTLQETQYFGPGTRLLVL.

The chain uses TRBV11-2 and TRBJ2-1, with 8 bases lining up with TRBD2. The CDR3 is 14 amino acids. The V and J ends lost 5 bases and 5 bases, in that order; junction bases with no gene match: 5. The V gene's germline CDR1 is SGHAT and CDR2 FQNNGV. The CDR3 loop reads CASSPGGGNNEQFF. The CDR3 DNA is TGTGCCAGCAGCCCCGGGGGGGGAAACAATGAGCAGTTCTTC.

The chain couples TRBV18 to TRBJ1-6, with 9 bases that match TRBD1. The V segment lost 5 bases and the J segment 6 bases; nucleotides outside the gene matches: 5. The V gene's germline CDR1 is KGHSH and CDR2 LQKENI. The CDR3 is 15 amino acids. DNA of the CDR3: TGTGCCAGCTCAGGGGACAGGGCCTTTAATTCACCCCTCCACTTT. Translated, it gives CASSGDRAFNSPLHF.

The chain is built from TRBV2 and TRBJ2-4; the match to TRBD1 covers 11 bases. Germline loops: CDR1 SNHLY, CDR2 FYNNEI. This CDR3 region has 15 residues. J was trimmed by 9 bases and V by 4 bases; bases with no gene match: 8. CDR3 DNA sequence: TGTGCCAGCAGTGTGGGACAGGGGGACCGAAGCATTCAGTACTTC. Its translation is CASSVGQGDRSIQYF.

The chain employs TRBV6-5 and TRBJ1-2, with TRBD1 matching 8 bases. With V trimmed by 10 bases and J by 6 bases, 16 bases remained unmatched. Germline CDR1 is MNHEY and CDR2 is SVGAGI. The CDR3 has 15 residues. The CDR3 coding sequence is TGTGCCACCTGGGCAAGAGACAGGGGAAAAGATGGCTACACCTTC. Protein sequence: CATWARDRGKDGYTF.

The chain recombines TRBV3-1 (or the pseudogene TRBV3-2) with TRBJ2-2; possible D gene TRBD2, 6 bases. CDR3 length: 15 amino acids. Trimming stripped 4 bases from V and 8 bases from J, with 17 bases between. From germline, CDR1 is LGHDT and CDR2 YNNKEL (reference sequence). CDR3 protein: CASSLSGTVLGELFF. DNA of the CDR3: TGTGCCAGCAGCCTATCTGGGACTGTTCTGGGGGAGCTGTTTTTT.

V usage is TRBV7-8 and J usage is TRBJ2-7, with 7 bases that match TRBD1. This CDR3 has 16 amino acids. Germline loops: CDR1 SGHVS, CDR2 FQNEAQ. V shed 1 base and J 3 bases; nucleotides not matched to a gene: 9. This CDR3 is CASSLVPAGGFYEQYF. For the CDR3, the DNA is TGTGCCAGCAGCTTAGTTCCGGCAGGGGGTTTCTACGAGCAGTACTTC.

Written as DNA, the CDR3 is TGTGCCAGCAGTTTATTGCTACTAGCGGGCGGCACAGATACGCAGTATTTT. It encodes CASSLLLLAGGTDTQYF. The chain joins TRBV28 to TRBJ2-3, with TRBD2 matching over 9 bases. CDR1 is MDHEN, CDR2 SYDVKM, per germline. V lost 1 base to trimming and J lost 1 base; unmatched junction nucleotides: 6. This CDR3 has 17 amino acids. Complete variable domain (other parts from reference TRBV28 and TRBJ2-3): DVKVTQSSRYLVKRTGEKVFLECVQDMDHENMFWYRQDPGLGLRLIYFSYDVKMKEKGDIPEGYSVSREKKERFSLILESASTNQTSMYLCASSLLLLAGGTDTQYFGPGTRLTVL.